This TCR beta chain was observed in a study of sequential checkpoint blockade in melanoma. Study summary: First-line arms were nivolumab then ipilimumab, or the reverse, randomized 1:1. Maintenance nivolumab came after either treatment sequence.

Using immunoSEQ multiplex PCR, the repertoire was profiled, and TCRdb retains in-frame clones only, with some absent. The data hold about 28,000 clones, with over 80% observed a single time. Documented treatment: randomized to nivolumab then ipilimumab (arm A) or the reverse (arm B). No patient had prior DNA-damaging chemotherapy. Live CD3+CD8+ CD19− CD56− cells were sorted from PBMCs. This CDR3 comprises 14 residues. CDR1 MDHEN and CDR2 SYDVKM come from the germline V gene. V lost 3 bases to trimming and J lost 0 bases, with 9 bases between them. The chain carries TRBV28 and TRBJ2-7; the D gene is possibly TRBD2 (6 bases). This specimen was CD8+ T cells sorted from blood (inferred from file names), taken from a patient given nivolumab and ipilimumab in sequence. This TCR was sampled from a human donor with melanoma. The CDR3 loop is CASSLGTGSYEQYF. The CDR3 nucleotides read TGTGCCAGCAGTTTGGGGACTGGCTCCTACGAGCAGTACTTC.